Presented here are 11 T cell receptor beta chains from one specimen sequenced in a study of T cells in Graves' hyperthyroidism and ophthalmopathy. The TCR beta CDR3 regions underwent amplification using RNA transcripts as the source. RT-PCR in the first round (using the HTBI primer set) targeted the TCR CDR3. MiXCR, run by TCRdb on the multiplex PCR reads, gives a single entry per CDR3 protein. This table has under 450,000 distinct CDR3 sequences, about 13% appearing once. The sample consisted of blood. The receptors come from a man under 40 with Graves' hyperthyroidism that later progressed to Graves' ophthalmopathy.

This clonotype was recorded many times. This sequence joins TRBV6-1 and TRBJ2-5; 7 nucleotides line up with TRBD1. The CDR3 covers 12 residues. The V gene's germline CDR1 is MNHNS and CDR2 SASEGT. V lost 6 bases and J lost 7; bases outside the gene matches: 5. The CDR3 sequence is CASRLTGSTQYF. The CDR3 nucleotides read TGTGCCAGCAGACTGACAGGGTCGACCCAGTACTTC.

The chain employs TRBV9 and TRBJ1-1; D is perhaps TRBD1 (5 bases). CDR3 size: 13 residues. Trimming shortened V by 3 bases and J by 4 bases, and 10 bases separated the two germline ends. CDR1 is SGDLS and CDR2 is YYNGEE in the germline V gene. The CDR3 DNA follows: TGTGCCAGCAGCGAGGGGATAGGCACTGAAGCTTTCTTT. Protein product: CASSEGIGTEAFF.

The chain combines TRBV6-1 with TRBJ2-3, with TRBD2 as a possible D gene (6 bases). CDR1 is MNHNS, CDR2 SASEGT, per germline. The CDR3 runs to 15 residues. The V end was cut by 7 bases, the J end by 2 bases, with 16 bases between. The CDR3 reads CASNMGTPNTDTQYF. CDR3 sequence (DNA): TGTGCCAGCAATATGGGGACTCCTAACACAGATACGCAGTATTTT.

In this sample, this clonotype turned up a few times. Written as DNA, the CDR3 is TGCGCCAGCAGCCAAGTCTTCCCCTCCTTGAACACTGAAGCTTTCTTT. Protein product: CASSQVFPSLNTEAFF. The rearrangement uses TRBV4-1 and TRBJ1-1; D gene ambiguous. Between the trimmed V and J ends, which lost 1 base and 0 bases, there was a span of 12 bases. The CDR3 runs 16 residues. Germline-derived CDR1 and CDR2 are MGHRA and YSYEKL.

This chain uses TRBV6-1 with TRBJ2-4; 13 bases are shared with TRBD2. This CDR3 has 17 residues. V was clipped by 4 bases and J by 1 base; unmatched bases: 4. Germline CDR1 and CDR2: MNHNS and SASEGT. CDR3 DNA sequence: TGTGCCAGCAGTGCAATGACTAGCGGGGGGGCCAAAAACATTCAGTACTTC. Translating it yields CASSAMTSGGAKNIQYF.

This clonotype was counted many times. The chain is built from TRBV28 and TRBJ1-5, with 12 bases identical to TRBD1. Looked up from germline, CDR1 is MDHEN and CDR2 is SYDVKM. This CDR3 spans 17 amino acids. J was trimmed by 0 bases and V by 3 bases; bases with no gene match: 3. The CDR3, as DNA: TGTGCCAGCAGTTTTGGGACAGGGGGCTATAGCAATCAGCCCCAGCATTTT. This sequence encodes CASSFGTGGYSNQPQHF.

This clonotype was seen many times. The gene calls are TRBV5-5 and TRBJ1-5; unclear D gene. This CDR3 spans 17 amino acids. The V and J ends lost 0 bases and 0 bases respectively, with 13 bases between them. Looked up from germline, CDR1 is SGHKS and CDR2 is YYEKEE (reference sequence). The CDR3 DNA is TGTGCCAGCAGCTTGGTTCGTTGGGTCAATAGCAATCAGCCCCAGCATTTT. It encodes CASSLVRWVNSNQPQHF. The whole variable domain, remainder taken from reference TRBV5-5 and TRBJ1-5, is DAGVTQSPTHLIKTRGQQVTLRCSPISGHKSVSWYQQVLGQGPQFIFQYYEKEERGRGNFPDRFSARQFPNYSSELNVNALLLGDSALYLCASSLVRWVNSNQPQHFGDGTRLSIL.

The chain combines TRBV6-1 with TRBJ1-2; 9 bases align to TRBD1. CDR1 is MNHNS and CDR2 is SASEGT in the germline V gene. Unmatched junction bases numbered 5, after V lost 7 bases and J lost 5 bases. The CDR3 has 13 amino acids. The CDR3 DNA is TGTGCCAGCACCAAGGGACAGGGTTATGGCTACACCTTC. Residues: CASTKGQGYGYTF.

This clonotype was observed many times. The rearrangement joins TRBV6-1 to TRBJ2-5, with 10 nucleotides matching TRBD2. The CDR3 extends over 16 amino acids. J was trimmed by 4 bases and V by 6 bases; bases with no gene match: 11. Germline-derived CDR1 and CDR2 are MNHNS and SASEGT. The CDR3 protein is CASRSRTSGGGETQYF. The CDR3 region has the DNA TGTGCCAGCAGATCACGGACTAGCGGTGGCGGAGAGACCCAGTACTTC.

The sample holds many counts of this clonotype. This chain uses TRBV4-1 with TRBJ2-5; no definite D call. Trimming stripped 4 bases from V and 2 bases from J, with 17 bases between. The CDR3 has 16 amino acids. Germline V CDR1 and CDR2: MGHRA, YSYEKL. CDR3: CASSRLGPSIQETQYF. DNA of the CDR3: TGCGCCAGCAGCCGCCTAGGACCGTCGATTCAAGAGACCCAGTACTTC.

This clonotype occurred many times. The rearrangement uses TRBV20-1 and TRBJ1-6; D remains ambiguous. V was pared by 5 bases and J by 5 bases, with 13 bases between. The germline V gene encodes CDR1 DFQATT and CDR2 SNEGSKA (reference sequence). This CDR3 spans 14 amino acids. The CDR3 loop is CSARNPWDNSPLHF. The CDR3 DNA follows: TGCAGTGCTCGCAACCCCTGGGATAATTCACCCCTCCACTTT.